This TCR beta chain was recorded in a study of circulating and synovial CD4+ cells in juvenile arthritis. Sequenced samples came from active juvenile idiopathic arthritis patients. General study points: CPL and bulk CD4 samples differed at least tenfold in T cell genomes. Bulk blood CD4 repertoires were more diverse than these.

Measured with immunoSEQ multiplex PCR; TCRdb has only the in-frame clones, and not every one. In the table there are several thousand clones, roughly four fifths of which are singletons. As concerns this clone: Its cognate antigen is unknown.

This CDR3 has 15 amino acids. The germline gives CDR1 MNHEY, CDR2 SMNVEV (reference sequence). Trimming took off 2 bases at V and 5 bases at J, with 16 bases between the two ends. Sequenced: CD4+ T cells from synovial fluid. This sequence was found in a human donor with juvenile idiopathic arthritis. The chain joins TRBV27 to TRBJ2-7; D is possibly TRBD1 (5 bases). This CDR3 is CASSLSYGPQDEQYF. The CDR3 nucleotides read TGTGCCAGCAGTTTAAGCTACGGGCCACAGGACGAGCAGTACTTC.